The sequence of this T cell receptor beta chain was determined in a study of T cells in Graves' hyperthyroidism and ophthalmopathy. Using RNA transcripts as the source, TCR beta CDR3 regions were amplified. TCR CDR3 regions were first amplified by RT-PCR with HTBI primers. TCRdb reprocessed the multiplex PCR reads with MiXCR, giving one entry per CDR3 protein. This table has 500,000 to 550,000 distinct CDR3 sequences, just under 20% appearing once. It was approximately 9.7 ml of fresh peripheral blood that supplied the PBMCs. General observations from the study: Most thyroid clonotypes expanded above 0.001 appeared in blood too.

This clonotype was recorded at least ten times. Antigen specificity is unknown. Germline V CDR1 and CDR2: MNHEY, SMNVEV (reference sequence). The CDR3 runs to 14 residues. Trimming shortened V by 6 bases and J by 3 bases, and 12 bases separated the two germline ends. This receptor was identified in a man aged 40-49 years with Graves' ophthalmopathy. The specimen sequenced was blood. The rearrangement links TRBV27 to TRBJ2-1; no firm D call. CDR3 loop: CASRKDELYNEQFF. The DNA for the CDR3 is TGTGCCAGCAGGAAGGACGAGCTCTACAATGAGCAGTTCTTC.